This T cell receptor beta chain was identified during a study of control samples from healthy donors and cancer patients. Germline CDR1 DFQATT, CDR2 SNEGSKA (reference sequence). V dropped 3 bases and J dropped 7 bases, with 19 bases sitting between them. CDR3 length: 16 residues. Profiling relied on immunoSEQ multiplex PCR, and the TCRdb table lists in-frame clones only, not all of them. The sample contains roughly 150,000 clones, roughly 90% of which appear only once. The rearrangement uses TRBV20-1 and TRBJ1-6; D gene ambiguous. The specimen was blood. The origin of this receptor is a woman in her twenties or thirties in good health. This CDR3 reads CSASNVNGMGNSPLHF. The CDR3 DNA reads TGCAGTGCTAGTAATGTCAATGGGATGGGAAATTCACCCCTCCACTTT.